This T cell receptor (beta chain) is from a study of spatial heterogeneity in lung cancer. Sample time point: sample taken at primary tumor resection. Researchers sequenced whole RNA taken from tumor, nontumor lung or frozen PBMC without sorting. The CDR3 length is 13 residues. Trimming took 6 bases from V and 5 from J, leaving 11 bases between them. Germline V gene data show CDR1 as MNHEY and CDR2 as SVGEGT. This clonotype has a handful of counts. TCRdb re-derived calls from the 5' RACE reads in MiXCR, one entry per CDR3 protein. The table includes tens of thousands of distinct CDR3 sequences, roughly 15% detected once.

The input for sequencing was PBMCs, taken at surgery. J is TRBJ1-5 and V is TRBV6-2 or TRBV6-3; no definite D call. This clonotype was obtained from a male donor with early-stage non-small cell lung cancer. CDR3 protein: CASRLGSHQPQHF. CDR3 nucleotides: TGTGCCAGCAGGTTGGGGTCGCATCAGCCCCAGCATTTT.